The source of this TCR beta chain is a study of T cells after yellow fever vaccination. About the research overall: The fractions with low cell numbers were processed using SMART-Seq v4 Ultra Low Input. Findings and caveats of the study: A faster peak, day 5 versus 15, was reached by the weaker secondary response. The bulk population could contribute abundant contaminating clonotypes to FACS-sorted repertoires.

UMIs and a universal primer site were added when TCR cDNA was made by 5'RACE template switching. TCRdb reprocessed the 5' RACE reads via MiXCR and lists one record per CDR3 protein. Among roughly 400,000 distinct CDR3 sequences listed, about 17% were seen once. The V end lost 6 bases, the J end lost 3 bases, and 12 bases lay between the germline ends. The CDR3 loop spans 13 amino acids. The germline gives CDR1 DFQATT, CDR2 SNEGSKA (reference sequence). This clonotype came up a few times. As yet, its antigen is unknown. The sequence was obtained from a young man who received the YFV17D yellow fever vaccine. The sample in question was PBMCs, obtained before the yellow fever booster vaccination. This chain joins TRBV20-1 and TRBJ1-5, with D perhaps matching TRBD1 (5 bases). In nucleotides, the CDR3 is TGCAGTGCGCATTCAGGGCCCAATCAGCCCCAGCATTTT. This translates into CSAHSGPNQPQHF.